These 11 T cell receptor beta chains share one sample of origin, sequenced in a study of blood T cell repertoires in COVID-19. Assay: immunoSEQ multiplex PCR; the TCRdb copy retains only in-frame clones and omits some. The sample carries 300,000 to 350,000 clones, 75% to 95% recorded once. The sequencing sample was made of peripheral blood. Receptors were obtained from a woman aged 30 to 39 with COVID-19, enrolled during active disease.

V and J are TRBV11-2 and TRBJ2-2; possibly TRBD2 for D (6 bases). CDR3 length equals 16 residues. CDR1 and CDR2 from the germline V gene are SGHAT and FQNNGV. The V end was cut by 7 bases, the J end by 4 bases, with 19 bases between. This CDR3 reads CASTLKFSGVTGELFF. The CDR3, as DNA: TGTGCCAGCACCCTCAAATTTAGCGGAGTCACCGGGGAGCTGTTTTTT.

V and J are TRBV18 and TRBJ1-1, with D perhaps matching TRBD1 (6 bases). The V end lost 6 bases, the J end lost 3 bases, and 11 bases lay between the germline ends. Per germline, CDR1 KGHSH and CDR2 LQKENI. The CDR3 contains 13 residues. The CDR3 DNA reads as TGTGCCAGCTCCGGACAGCACCACACTGAAGCTTTCTTT. This codes for CASSGQHHTEAFF. The full variable domain, in which reference TRBV18 and TRBJ1-1 provide the parts outside the CDR3, is NAGVMQNPRHLVRRRGQEARLRCSPMKGHSHVYWYRQLPEEGLKFMVYLQKENIIDESGMPKERFSAEFPKEGPSILRIQQVVRGDSAAYFCASSGQHHTEAFFGQGTRLTVV.

The V and J genes are TRBV7-2 and TRBJ2-3, with 7 bases that match TRBD1. CDR1 and CDR2 (germline): SGHTA, FQGNSA. This CDR3 has 16 residues. The ends lost 0 bases at V and 1 base at J; junction bases unmatched: 4. The CDR3 sequence is CASSLARDRGTDTQYF. In DNA, the CDR3 is TGTGCCAGCAGCTTAGCACGGGACAGAGGCACAGATACGCAGTATTTT.

The genes are TRBV5-1 and TRBJ2-3; TRBD2 matches 7 bases. This CDR3 has 15 amino acids. Germline CDR1 is SGHRS and CDR2 is YFSETQ. V lost 0 bases, J lost 2 bases, and 3 bases stayed unmatched. In DNA form, the CDR3 reads TGCGCCAGCAGCTTGGGACTAGCCTTCACAGATACGCAGTATTTT. Amino acid sequence: CASSLGLAFTDTQYF.

The chain employs TRBV6-5 and TRBJ2-7, with 7 nucleotides matching TRBD2. In germline, CDR1 is MNHEY, CDR2 SVGAGI. Trimming took 0 bases from V and 3 from J; bases not matched to a gene: 5. CDR3 size: 15 residues. In nucleotides, the CDR3 is TGTGCCAGCAGTTACTCTGGGGGAGGGATCTACGAGCAGTACTTC. Encoded protein: CASSYSGGGIYEQYF.

The J gene is TRBJ1-6, the V gene TRBV30; D uncertain. The CDR3 is 15 amino acids. Germline values: CDR1 GTSNPN, CDR2 SVGIG (reference sequence). V was cut by 2 bases and J by 3 bases, with 11 bases left in between. Here the CDR3 reads CAWSSGNNYNSPLHF. CDR3 DNA sequence: TGTGCCTGGAGTTCCGGGAACAACTATAATTCACCCCTCCACTTT.

V and J are TRBV6-5 and TRBJ2-1; D gene ambiguous. V shed 6 bases and J shed 8 bases, with 11 bases lying between them. This CDR3 comprises 12 residues. Germline CDR1 MNHEY, CDR2 SVGAGI. The CDR3 sequence: CASSRPSDEQFF. Here the CDR3 DNA reads TGTGCCAGCAGCCGACCGAGCGATGAGCAGTTCTTC.

This chain uses TRBV5-1 with TRBJ2-3; TRBD1 aligns across 9 bases. Germline values: CDR1 SGHRS, CDR2 YFSETQ. The CDR3 extends over 15 amino acids. V dropped 4 bases and J dropped 3; count of bases not matched to a gene: 6. The CDR3 region has the DNA TGCGCCAGCAGCCATGGGACAGGGACTACAGATACGCAGTATTTT. As protein: CASSHGTGTTDTQYF.

The chain uses TRBV30 and TRBJ2-1; D perhaps matches TRBD2 (6 bases). Trimming pared 6 bases from V and 3 bases from J, leaving 12 bases between. The germline CDR1 and CDR2 sequences are GTSNPN and SVGIG (reference sequence). This CDR3 has 13 amino acids. CDR3 nucleotide sequence: TGTGCCTGCCGAGCGGGTGACTACAATGAGCAGTTCTTC. Amino acid sequence: CACRAGDYNEQFF.

The gene calls are TRBV6-6 and TRBJ2-5, with D perhaps TRBD2 (5 bases). This CDR3 is built from 13 residues. The V end was cut by 3 bases, the J end by 4 bases, with 9 bases between. Germline V gene lookup returns CDR1 MNHNY and CDR2 SVGAGI (reference sequence). This chain's CDR3 is CASSYRGPETQYF. CDR3 coding DNA: TGTGCCAGCAGTTATAGAGGGCCAGAGACCCAGTACTTC.

This chain connects TRBV3-1 (or the pseudogene TRBV3-2) to TRBJ2-7; 7 nucleotides align to TRBD1. The V segment lost 4 bases and the J segment 0 bases; nucleotides outside the gene matches: 6. The length of the CDR3 is 15 residues. Germline CDR1 reads LGHDT; CDR2 reads YNNKEL (reference sequence). CDR3 sequence reads: CASSLETGRSYEQYF. CDR3 in DNA: TGTGCCAGCAGCCTCGAGACAGGGCGCTCCTACGAGCAGTACTTC.